These 14 T cell receptor beta chains were sequenced from one sample in a study of blood T cell repertoires in COVID-19. Profiled with immunoSEQ multiplex PCR; TCRdb holds only in-frame clones, not every one. The sample lists 300,000 to 400,000 clones; around nine tenths were seen once. The sequencing input was peripheral blood. The receptors originated from a human donor in a cohort sampled during active COVID-19.

The chain is built from TRBV7-3 and TRBJ2-7, with D possibly matching TRBD1 (6 bases). The germline V and J ends were trimmed by 5 bases and 5 bases, with 19 bases remaining between them. Looked up from germline, CDR1 is SGHTA and CDR2 is FQGTGA. This CDR3 has 15 amino acids. This CDR3 reads CASSARPQGIDEQYF. The CDR3 DNA reads as TGTGCCAGCAGCGCACGGCCGCAGGGGATCGACGAGCAGTACTTC.

The chain is built from TRBV9 and TRBJ1-1, with D perhaps matching TRBD1 (5 bases). Germline V gene data show CDR1 as SGDLS and CDR2 as YYNGEE. V was clipped by 2 bases and J by 3 bases, with 11 bases between them. This CDR3 contains 14 residues. In nucleotides, the CDR3 is TGTGCCAGCAGCGTTGGACCCAGGGACACTGAAGCTTTCTTT. It is translated as CASSVGPRDTEAFF.

This chain links TRBV27 with TRBJ2-4; 8 nucleotides align to TRBD1. CDR3 length: 12 amino acids. Germline lookup yields CDR1 MNHEY and CDR2 SMNVEV (reference sequence). J gave up 11 bases and V 6 bases, and 6 bases lay outside the gene matches. The CDR3, as DNA: TGTGCCAGCAGAGACAGGGGTTGGGTTCAGTACTTC. Encoded protein: CASRDRGWVQYF.

Notes on this clone: The sample holds other DNA sequences that translate to the same CDR3. The chain couples TRBV6-5 to TRBJ2-1; D is unclear. The CDR3 runs 14 residues. The ends were cut back, 6 bases at V and 0 bases at J, with 9 bases in the middle. CDR1 MNHEY and CDR2 SVGAGI come from the germline V gene. Written as DNA, the CDR3 is TGTGCCAGCAGCCCAGCGAGCTCCTACAATGAGCAGTTCTTC. Translation: CASSPASSYNEQFF.

The rearrangement links TRBV4-1 to TRBJ2-1, with D possibly being TRBD1 (6 bases). Germline lookup yields CDR1 MGHRA and CDR2 YSYEKL. V was clipped by 0 bases and J by 0 bases, with 24 bases between them. The CDR3 runs 21 residues. The CDR3, as DNA: TGCGCCAGCAGCCAAGATGTGGGACACGGAAGACCCCTAAGCTCCTACAATGAGCAGTTCTTC. Its protein product is CASSQDVGHGRPLSSYNEQFF.

V and J are TRBV5-1 and TRBJ2-5; TRBD1 aligns across 7 bases. The germline V gene has CDR1 SGHRS and CDR2 YFSETQ. V was clipped by 3 bases and J by 2 bases; unmatched bases: 7. The CDR3 is 15 residues long. Here the CDR3 reads CASSSYPGQQETQYF. In DNA, the CDR3 is TGCGCCAGCAGCTCATACCCGGGACAGCAAGAGACCCAGTACTTC.

The CDR3 DNA is TGTGCCAGCAGCCAAGGGGACAGACCAGCCTCCTACAATGAGCAGTTCTTC. Translation: CASSQGDRPASYNEQFF. This rearrangement joins TRBV3-1 (or the pseudogene TRBV3-2) to TRBJ2-1, with 7 bases aligning to TRBD1. Germline lookup yields CDR1 LGHDT and CDR2 YNNKEL (reference sequence). J was trimmed by 0 bases and V by 1 base; bases with no gene match: 6. This CDR3 contains 17 residues.

This chain joins TRBV10-3 and TRBJ1-1; TRBD1 might be the D (5 bases). Germline-derived CDR1 and CDR2 are ENHRY and SYGVKD. V lost 0 bases and J 9 bases, leaving 17 bases between the germline ends. CDR3 length: 15 residues. The CDR3 DNA follows: TGTGCCATCAGTGAGTCGATATCGGTTGCGGGACAAGCTTTCTTT. This gives the protein CAISESISVAGQAFF.

This rearrangement joins TRBV24-1 to TRBJ2-5; tentatively, D is TRBD1 (6 bases). V was trimmed by 9 bases and J by 4 bases, leaving 26 bases between them. The length of the CDR3 is 17 residues. Germline values: CDR1 KGHDR, CDR2 SFDVKD. In nucleotides, the CDR3 is TGTGCCACCTCAAAGTCAGGGGCAGGGAGTGGGGGAGAGACCCAGTACTTC. Translation gives CATSKSGAGSGGETQYF.

The rearrangement joins TRBV3-1 (or the pseudogene TRBV3-2) to TRBJ2-7; the D is unclear. The CDR3 extends over 15 amino acids. The V and J ends lost 0 bases and 2 bases respectively, with 11 bases between them. Looked up from germline, CDR1 is LGHDT and CDR2 is YNNKEL (reference sequence). This CDR3 is CASSQDFRLTYEQYF. As DNA, the CDR3 is TGTGCCAGCAGCCAAGACTTCCGACTTACCTACGAGCAGTACTTC.

The chain is built from TRBV5-1 and TRBJ1-2; 10 bases map to TRBD1. The V gene's germline CDR1 is SGHRS and CDR2 YFSETQ. This CDR3 contains 13 residues. V shed 7 bases and J 8 bases; nucleotides not matched to a gene: 8. The DNA of the CDR3 is TGCGCCAGCGAGCTGGACAGGGGGAACGGCTACACCTTC. It yields the protein CASELDRGNGYTF.

This clone was counted only a few times. The genes are TRBV14 and TRBJ2-1; 14 nucleotides align to TRBD2. The CDR3 is 17 residues long. V trimming: 4 bases; J trimming: 8 bases; junction bases outside the gene matches: 10. Germline V gene sequence: CDR1 SGHDN, CDR2 FVKESK. The CDR3: CASSRLGTSGRGYEQFF. The DNA of the CDR3 is TGTGCCAGCAGCCGATTGGGGACTAGCGGGAGAGGGTATGAGCAGTTCTTC.

V is TRBV6-5 and J is TRBJ1-3; the match to TRBD1 covers 8 bases. Germline CDR1 is MNHEY and CDR2 is SVGAGI. The CDR3 is 15 amino acids. J lost 1 base, V lost 6 bases, and 5 bases had no gene match. The CDR3, as DNA: TGTGCCAGCAGGCCGACAGGGGCTTCTGGAAACACCATATATTTT. It encodes CASRPTGASGNTIYF.

J is TRBJ2-5 and V is TRBV30; TRBD2 might be the D (6 bases). V was shortened by 1 base and J by 4 bases, with 7 bases between the two germline ends. Germline CDR1 GTSNPN, CDR2 SVGIG (reference sequence). The CDR3 runs to 12 residues. This CDR3 reads CAWSGGGETQYF. CDR3 sequence (DNA): TGTGCCTGGAGTGGGGGAGGAGAGACCCAGTACTTC.